Presented here are 18 T cell receptor beta chains from one specimen sequenced in a study of STAT3 mutations in large granular lymphocyte leukemia. General observations from the study: At least one immunodominant TCR beta clonotype appeared in every T-cell large granular lymphocyte leukemia patient.

Generated by immunoSEQ multiplex PCR, the TCRdb table keeps only in-frame clones and is missing some. The table records approximately 29,000 clones, approximately 84% of them present only once. Their specific antigens are unknown. The sequenced material came from peripheral blood mononuclear cells. These receptors were taken from a man between 60 and 75 years old with T-cell large granular lymphocyte leukemia. Some clones in this sample may be carry-over from other donors' samples.

In its sample, this clone is large. A junction end diverges from the germline sequence, so it may reflect a read error. The chain joins TRBV7-7 to TRBJ2-7; D unresolved. Per germline, CDR1 SSHAT and CDR2 FNYEAQ (reference sequence). The CDR3 length is 13 residues. CDR3 sequence: CASSLEERHEQYF. Here the CDR3 DNA reads TGTGCTAGCAGCTTAGAGGAGCGCCACGAGCAGTACTTC. The variable domain in full, completed from reference TRBV7-7 and TRBJ2-7, reads GAGVSQSPRYKVTKRGQDVTLRCDPISSHATLYWYQQALGQGPEFLTYFNYEAQPDKSGLPSDRFSAERPEGSISTLTIQRTEQRDSAMYRCASSLEERHEQYFGPGTRLTVT.

The V call is TRBV29-1, the J call TRBJ2-7; D is possibly TRBD1 (6 bases). CDR1 and CDR2 (germline): SQVTM, ANQGSEA. This CDR3 is built from 14 residues. Trimming took off 6 bases at V and 0 bases at J, with 15 bases between the two ends. The CDR3 spells CSVRGDRNSYEQYF. CDR3 nucleotide sequence: TGCAGCGTGAGGGGTGACAGGAACTCCTACGAGCAGTACTTC.

In this sample, this clone turned up a few times. The chain has TRBV5-1 and TRBJ2-7; 7 nucleotides align to TRBD1. The J segment lost 1 base and the V segment lost 0 bases, leaving 7 bases of the junction unmatched. The CDR3 is 16 amino acids. Per the germline V gene, CDR1 is SGHRS and CDR2 is YFSETQ. CDR3 nucleotide sequence: TGCGCCAGCAGCTTGGGACCGACAGGGATGTCCTACGAGCAGTACTTC. Translation: CASSLGPTGMSYEQYF.

Written as DNA, the CDR3 is TGTGCCAGCACCCCTGTAGGACAGTACTATGGCTACACCTTC. The encoded protein is CASTPVGQYYGYTF. V usage is TRBV6-1 and J usage is TRBJ1-2, with a weak D call TRBD1 (6 bases). The germline V gene has CDR1 MNHNS and CDR2 SASEGT. The length of the CDR3 is 14 residues. V was shortened by 7 bases and J by 3 bases, with 15 bases between the two germline ends.

This clone showed up just once. The J gene is TRBJ1-6, the V gene TRBV28; D unclear. Trimming shortened V by 6 bases and J by 0 bases, and 6 bases separated the two germline ends. Germline V gene sequence: CDR1 MDHEN, CDR2 SYDVKM. The CDR3 is 14 residues long. This chain's CDR3 is CASRVSSYNSPLHF. CDR3 nucleotide sequence: TGTGCCAGCAGGGTGAGCTCCTATAATTCACCCCTCCACTTT.

This clone was seen a single time. The rearrangement uses TRBV12-5 and TRBJ2-7; possible D gene TRBD2, 5 bases. Trimming removed 4 bases from V and 4 bases from J, with 14 bases in between. Germline V gene data show CDR1 as LGHNT and CDR2 as FRNRAP. The CDR3 runs to 14 residues. The CDR3 here is CASGSPAGQYEQYF. The CDR3 DNA follows: TGTGCTAGTGGTTCACCTGCGGGTCAGTACGAGCAGTACTTC.

V is TRBV7-2 and J is TRBJ2-7; D gene unclear. Trimming removed 2 bases at V and 6 bases at J, with 8 bases between. This CDR3 has 12 amino acids. Germline-derived CDR1 and CDR2 are SGHTA and FQGNSA. CDR3 loop: CASSLKPVEQYF. The CDR3 DNA reads TGTGCCAGCAGCTTAAAACCGGTCGAGCAGTACTTC.

This clone has more than one count but fewer than ten. CDR3 loop: CASSGGGRHGYGYTF. The CDR3 DNA sequence: TGTGCCAGCAGCGGGGGAGGGAGACACGGCTATGGCTACACCTTC. The V and J genes are TRBV9 and TRBJ1-2; D gene ambiguous. The CDR3 has 15 amino acids. The V gene's germline CDR1 is SGDLS and CDR2 YYNGEE. Trimming left V 3 bases short and J 4 bases short, with 16 bases between. The full variable domain, completed using reference TRBV9 and TRBJ1-2, is DSGVTQTPKHLITATGQRVTLRCSPRSGDLSVYWYQQSLDQGLQFLIQYYNGEERAKGNILERFSAQQFPDLHSELNLSSLELGDSALYFCASSGGGRHGYGYTFGSGTRLTVV.

The genes are TRBV5-4 and TRBJ2-3, with D perhaps matching TRBD1 (5 bases). V lost 4 bases, J lost 6 bases, and 15 bases lay in between. Per germline, CDR1 SGHNT and CDR2 YYREEE (reference sequence). CDR3 size: 14 residues. The CDR3 nucleotides are TGTGCCAGCAGCGTGGACACATGGAAGGATACGCAGTATTTT. Its protein is CASSVDTWKDTQYF.

The rearrangement links TRBV4-3 to TRBJ2-3; 10 bases are a match to TRBD2. V lost 0 bases, J lost 3 bases, and 9 bases stayed unmatched. The germline V gene has CDR1 LGHNA and CDR2 YSLEER. This CDR3 spans 18 amino acids. DNA for the CDR3: TGCGCCAGCAGCCAAGAGCCTAGCGGGAGAAAAGGGACAGATACGCAGTATTTT. This translates into CASSQEPSGRKGTDTQYF.

This chain uses TRBV27 with TRBJ2-4; D is uncertain. Per the germline V gene, CDR1 is MNHEY and CDR2 is SMNVEV (reference sequence). CDR3 length: 13 residues. V was shortened by 5 bases and J by 8 bases, with 13 bases between the two germline ends. The CDR3 sequence: CASSVTERDIQYF. CDR3 DNA sequence: TGTGCCAGCAGTGTAACCGAACGGGACATTCAGTACTTC.

The chain uses TRBV30 and TRBJ2-4, with D hard to call. V lost 0 bases to trimming and J lost 7 bases, with 10 bases between them. The CDR3 has 13 amino acids. In germline, CDR1 is GTSNPN, CDR2 SVGIG (reference sequence). CDR3 amino acids: CAWSVVGTNIQYF. CDR3 sequence (DNA): TGTGCCTGGAGTGTAGTGGGCACGAACATTCAGTACTTC.

There are a few counts of this clone. The rearrangement uses TRBV6-1 and TRBJ1-6; D remains unclear. V lost 6 bases and J 7 bases, leaving 10 bases between the germline ends. CDR1 MNHNS and CDR2 SASEGT come from the germline V gene. The CDR3 has 13 amino acids. CDR3 sequence reads: CASREGPNSPLHF. As DNA, the CDR3 is TGTGCCAGCAGAGAGGGTCCGAATTCACCCCTCCACTTT.

The gene calls are TRBV6-5 and TRBJ1-4, with D possibly matching TRBD1 (5 bases). V was clipped by 5 bases and J by 5 bases, with 15 bases between them. The CDR3 consists of 15 residues. Germline V gene lookup returns CDR1 MNHEY and CDR2 SVGAGI. CDR3: CASSPTQGRNEKLFF. CDR3 sequence (DNA): TGTGCCAGCAGTCCCACCCAGGGCCGGAATGAAAAACTGTTTTTT.

The chain is built from TRBV5-1 and TRBJ1-2; D remains ambiguous. The germline V gene encodes CDR1 SGHRS and CDR2 YFSETQ. This CDR3 contains 14 residues. Trimming took 3 bases from V and 3 from J, leaving 12 bases between them. The CDR3 region is CASSSTTDYYGYTF. The CDR3 nucleotides are TGCGCCAGCAGCTCGACGACGGATTACTATGGCTACACCTTC.

The CDR3 sequence is CASGQDRGAQETQYF. The DNA for the CDR3 is TGTGCTAGTGGTCAGGACAGGGGGGCCCAAGAGACCCAGTACTTC. The chain employs TRBV12-5 and TRBJ2-5; 10 bases are shared with TRBD1. The CDR3 runs 15 residues. V lost 5 bases to trimming and J lost 1 base; unmatched junction nucleotides: 4. Per the germline V gene, CDR1 is LGHNT and CDR2 is FRNRAP.

The chain carries TRBV6-1 and TRBJ1-1; maybe TRBD1 (5 bases). CDR1 is MNHNS and CDR2 is SASEGT in the germline V gene. V was cut by 4 bases and J by 4 bases, with 13 bases left in between. This CDR3 is built from 14 residues. The CDR3 protein is CASSVTGRITEAFF. DNA of the CDR3: TGTGCCAGCAGTGTAACGGGGCGTATCACTGAAGCTTTCTTT.

J is TRBJ1-6 and V is TRBV5-6; D unclear. The CDR3 has 14 residues. The V and J ends lost 0 bases and 8 bases respectively, with 9 bases between them. Germline-derived CDR1 and CDR2 are SGHDT and YYEEEE. The CDR3 region is CASSLVGSDSPLHF. In DNA form, the CDR3 reads TGTGCCAGCAGCTTGGTCGGCAGTGATTCACCCCTCCACTTT.